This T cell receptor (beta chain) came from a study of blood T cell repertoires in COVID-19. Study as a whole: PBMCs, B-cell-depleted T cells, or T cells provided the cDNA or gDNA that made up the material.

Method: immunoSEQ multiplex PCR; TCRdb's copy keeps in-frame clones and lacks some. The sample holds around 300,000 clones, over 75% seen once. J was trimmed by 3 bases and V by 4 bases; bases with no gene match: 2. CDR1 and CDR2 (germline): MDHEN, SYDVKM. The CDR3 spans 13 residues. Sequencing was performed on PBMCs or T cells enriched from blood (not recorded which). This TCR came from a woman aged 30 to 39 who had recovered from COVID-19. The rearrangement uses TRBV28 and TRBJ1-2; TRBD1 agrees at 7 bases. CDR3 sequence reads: CASSSGQDYGYTF. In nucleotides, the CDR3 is TGTGCCAGCAGTTCCGGACAGGACTATGGCTACACCTTC.